This is a list of T cell receptor beta chains from one sample in a study of T cell repertoires in aging, cancer and after chemotherapy. A single record per CDR3 protein comes from TCRdb applying MiXCR to the multiplex PCR reads. The sample contains almost 7,500 distinct CDR3 sequences, around two fifths of which appear only once. The material sequenced was blood. The receptors here all came from a human donor in good health. CDR3s include the opening cysteine and the closing phenylalanine or tryptophan. The order of the fields is D gene, V gene, J gene, clone size, CDR3 protein, CDR3 DNA. D genes are given only for firm matches. Not every row has a clone size; where given, it reads once, few, many or a size class.

-,TRBV20-1,TRBJ1-1,-,CSANLHGNTEAFF,TGCAGTGCCAACCTTCATGGGAACACTGAAGCTTTCTTT
TRBD2,TRBV13,TRBJ2-7,-,CASSRAGSGGEGDEQYF,TGTGCCAGCAGCCGTGCTGGTAGCGGGGGGGAGGGGGACGAGCAGTACTTC
TRBD2,TRBV27,TRBJ2-1,-,CASSHQSGLAGDNEQFF,TGTGCCAGCAGTCACCAATCGGGACTAGCGGGGGACAATGAGCAGTTCTTC
-,TRBV7-9,TRBJ2-5,-,CASSLVSRADHQETQYF,TGTGCCAGCAGCTTAGTATCCCGGGCGGACCACCAAGAGACCCAGTACTTC
-,TRBV27,TRBJ2-7,-,CASSSRGARNEQYF,TGTGCCAGCAGCTCCAGGGGGGCGCGCAACGAGCAGTACTTC
TRBD2,TRBV19,TRBJ2-5,-,CASSIAGLAGGPGETQYF,TGTGCCAGTAGTATAGCCGGACTAGCGGGGGGGCCGGGGGAGACCCAGTACTTC
-,TRBV15,TRBJ2-2,-,CATSRGNANTGELFF,TGTGCCACCAGCAGAGGTAACGCGAACACCGGGGAGCTGTTTTTT
TRBD2,TRBV19,TRBJ2-1,few,CASSIGGDYNEQFF,TGTGCCAGTAGTATCGGGGGGGATTACAATGAGCAGTTCTTC
TRBD2,TRBV4-3,TRBJ2-7,-,CASSQGKGLAGPYEQYF,TGCGCCAGCAGCCAAGGAAAGGGACTAGCGGGGCCCTACGAGCAGTACTTC
-,TRBV6-6,TRBJ1-6,-,CASSYSTGARSPLHF,TGTGCCAGCAGTTACTCGACGGGGGCACGTTCACCCCTCCACTTT
-,TRBV30,TRBJ2-1,-,CAWSVGWQPSYNEQFF,TGTGCCTGGAGTGTAGGTTGGCAACCCTCCTACAATGAGCAGTTCTTC
-,TRBV13,TRBJ2-3,-,CASSFGLRGVTTDTQYF,TGTGCCAGCAGCTTCGGACTTCGCGGGGTGACCACAGATACGCAGTATTTT
-,TRBV6-1,TRBJ2-2,-,CASSEEGQNTGELFF,TGTGCCAGCAGTGAAGAGGGACAGAACACCGGGGAGCTGTTTTTT
-,TRBV19,TRBJ1-5,few,CASSIAGVGNQPQHF,TGTGCCAGTAGTATCGCAGGGGTCGGCAATCAGCCCCAGCATTTT
-,TRBV6-1,TRBJ2-1,-,CASSEEAAAYNEQFF,TGTGCCAGCAGTGAAGAGGCAGCAGCCTACAATGAGCAGTTCTTC
-,TRBV6-5,TRBJ2-3,-,CASSYYAVGTDTQYF,TGTGCCAGCAGTTACTACGCAGTGGGCACAGATACGCAGTATTTT
TRBD1,TRBV7-9,TRBJ2-7,-,CASSLASTGEHEQYF,TGTGCCAGCAGCTTAGCGTCGACAGGGGAGCACGAGCAGTACTTC
-,TRBV6-1,TRBJ1-2,-,CASSEAIQDYGYTF,TGTGCCAGCAGTGAAGCGATCCAGGACTATGGCTACACCTTC
-,TRBV13,TRBJ2-5,-,CASSSSEEALKETQYF,TGTGCCAGCAGCTCCAGCGAGGAGGCGTTAAAAGAGACCCAGTACTTC
TRBD2,TRBV10-1,TRBJ2-1,-,CASSGTSGGQFF,TGCGCCAGCAGTGGTACTAGCGGAGGGCAGTTCTTC
-,TRBV20-1,TRBJ1-2,-,CSAPSPSGLGYTF,TGCAGTGCTCCTAGTCCCTCAGGGTTGGGCTACACCTTC
TRBD1,TRBV20-1,TRBJ1-4,-,CSPGQGEEKLFF,TGCAGCCCCGGACAGGGGGAAGAAAAACTGTTTTTT
-,TRBV2,TRBJ1-6,-,CASGGSSYNSPLHF,TGTGCCAGCGGCGGTAGCTCCTATAATTCACCCCTCCACTTT
-,TRBV14,TRBJ2-3,once,CASSPFKDTQYF,TGTGCCAGCAGCCCGTTTAAGGATACGCAGTATTTT
TRBD1,TRBV12-3/TRBV12-4,TRBJ1-2,-,CASSEGGTGGYTF,TGTGCCAGCAGTGAAGGAGGGACAGGGGGCTACACCTTC
-,TRBV19,TRBJ1-5,few,CASRSGQGNQPQHF,TGTGCCAGTAGGTCCGGTCAAGGCAATCAGCCCCAGCATTTT
-,TRBV6-6,TRBJ1-3,few,CASRNAGVSGNTIYF,TGTGCCAGCAGAAACGCGGGGGTGTCTGGAAACACCATATATTTT